These 32 T cell receptor beta chains originate from one sample sequenced in a study of technical replicates of blood from a few donors. Assay: immunoSEQ multiplex PCR; the TCRdb copy retains only in-frame clones and omits some. The sample holds 80,000 to 95,000 clones, around 95% seen once. Material for sequencing was T cells isolated from PBMCs. These receptors came from a human donor in good health.

This clone has a single count. The rearrangement joins TRBV18 to TRBJ1-1; D is possibly TRBD1 (5 bases). Trimming removed 5 bases at V and 3 bases at J, with 10 bases between. In germline, CDR1 is KGHSH, CDR2 LQKENI. The CDR3 sequence is 13 residues long. The CDR3 is CASSFDRYTEAFF. CDR3 nucleotides: TGTGCCAGCTCATTCGACAGATACACTGAAGCTTTCTTT.

The V and J genes are TRBV2 and TRBJ2-1, with TRBD2 matching over 7 bases. CDR1 and CDR2 (germline): SNHLY, FYNNEI. The CDR3 length is 16 residues. V gave up 4 bases and J gave up 4 bases; unmatched junction bases: 10. In nucleotides, the CDR3 is TGTGCCAGCAGTGCCCGACTAGCTCCTCGGTACAATGAGCAGTTCTTC. It is translated as CASSARLAPRYNEQFF.

The chain uses TRBV10-2 and TRBJ2-2, with D possibly matching TRBD1 (5 bases). The CDR3 totals 12 residues. Trimming removed 5 bases from V and 8 bases from J, with 9 bases in between. Germline values: CDR1 WSHSY, CDR2 SAAADI. CDR3 DNA: TGCGCCAGCAGTCAGGGAAGTGGGGAGCTGTTTTTT. It yields the protein CASSQGSGELFF.

The chain employs TRBV5-1 and TRBJ1-4; 10 bases map to TRBD1. This CDR3 has 14 residues. CDR1 is SGHRS, CDR2 YFSETQ, per germline. Trimming removed 5 bases from V and 8 bases from J; junction bases left unmatched: 6. This chain's CDR3 is CASSLGTGEEKLFF. DNA for the CDR3: TGCGCCAGCAGTCTCGGGACAGGGGAAGAAAAACTGTTTTTT. Full variable domain (outside the CDR3, taken from reference TRBV5-1 and TRBJ1-4): KAGVTQTPRYLIKTRGQQVTLSCSPISGHRSVSWYQQTPGQGLQFLFEYFSETQRNKGNFPGRFSGRQFSNSRSEMNVSTLELGDSALYLCASSLGTGEEKLFFGSGTQLSVL.

J is TRBJ1-2 and V is TRBV6-6, with D possibly TRBD1 on 6 matching bases. Germline V gives CDR1 MNHNY, CDR2 SVGAGI (reference sequence). V lost 7 bases to trimming and J lost 1 base, with 10 bases between them. This CDR3 is 13 amino acids long. CDR3 coding DNA: TGTGCCAGCACCCTGGACAGTAACTATGGCTACACCTTC. Protein product: CASTLDSNYGYTF.

V gene TRBV27 combines with J gene TRBJ1-5; D remains ambiguous. CDR1 is MNHEY and CDR2 is SMNVEV in the germline V gene (reference sequence). The V end lost 5 bases, the J end lost 4 bases, and 21 bases lay between the germline ends. The CDR3 has 17 amino acids. The CDR3 sequence: CASSRTPISTSNQPQHF. CDR3 DNA: TGTGCCAGCAGTCGCACGCCTATCTCCACCTCGAATCAGCCCCAGCATTTT.

V is TRBV5-1 and J is TRBJ1-5; a possible D gene is TRBD1 (6 bases). The CDR3 totals 16 residues. Germline-derived CDR1 and CDR2 are SGHRS and YFSETQ. V gave up 1 base and J gave up 5 bases, with 16 bases separating them. The CDR3 loop reads CASSLRGQGNHQPQHF. The CDR3 DNA reads TGCGCCAGCAGCTTGCGTGGGCAGGGGAATCATCAGCCCCAGCATTTT.

This chain links TRBV7-9 with TRBJ2-1; 13 bases align to TRBD2. This CDR3 comprises 16 residues. CDR1 and CDR2 from the germline V gene are SEHNR and FQNEAQ (reference sequence). Unmatched junction bases numbered 5, after V lost 2 bases and J lost 7 bases. CDR3 region: CASSLSTGLAGNEQFF. The CDR3 bases are TGTGCCAGCAGCTTATCGACGGGACTAGCGGGGAATGAGCAGTTCTTC.

The chain links TRBV18 to TRBJ1-1; possibly TRBD1 for D (5 bases). V lost 0 bases to trimming and J lost 1 base, with 12 bases between them. Germline V gene data show CDR1 as KGHSH and CDR2 as LQKENI. The CDR3 consists of 16 residues. The CDR3 bases are TGTGCCAGCTCACCACCGCTCTCAGGACAGAACACTGAAGCTTTCTTT. Translation: CASSPPLSGQNTEAFF.

This clone was observed once. The chain combines TRBV6-1 with TRBJ2-2, with D perhaps matching TRBD2 (5 bases). Deletions cut 1 base from V and 3 bases from J, with 12 bases between. The CDR3 runs to 16 residues. From germline, CDR1 is MNHNS and CDR2 SASEGT. CDR3 amino acids: CASSEGERQDTGELFF. Here the CDR3 DNA reads TGTGCCAGCAGTGAAGGGGAGCGGCAGGACACCGGGGAGCTGTTTTTT.

This chain connects TRBV7-2 to TRBJ1-5; D uncertain. The V gene lost 0 bases and the J gene lost 5 bases, with 8 bases spanning the gap. Germline CDR1 reads SGHTA; CDR2 reads FQGNSA. This CDR3 comprises 14 residues. CDR3 coding DNA: TGTGCCAGCAGCTTAGCGTCAGAATATCAGCCCCAGCATTTT. It specifies CASSLASEYQPQHF.

V usage is TRBV15 and J usage is TRBJ1-1, with TRBD1 identical over 10 bases. The CDR3 consists of 15 residues. CDR1 and CDR2 from the germline V gene are LNHNV and YYDKDF (reference sequence). J lost 8 bases, V lost 5 bases, and 11 bases had no gene match. In DNA, the CDR3 is TGTGCCACCAGCGACCTAGCCGGGACAGGGGACGAAGCTTTCTTT. It yields the protein CATSDLAGTGDEAFF.

The chain uses TRBV10-2 and TRBJ2-7, with 8 nucleotides matching TRBD1. J lost 6 bases, V lost 6 bases, and 13 bases had no gene match. The CDR3 consists of 15 residues. Germline V gene sequence: CDR1 WSHSY, CDR2 SAAADI. The CDR3 bases are TGCGCCAGCAGAGATGACAGGGGTCCGTGGATCGAGCAGTACTTC. Protein sequence: CASRDDRGPWIEQYF.

The chain links TRBV2 to TRBJ2-2, with D uncertain. Trimming took off 9 bases at V and 3 bases at J, with 20 bases between the two ends. The CDR3 has 16 residues. Germline V gene sequence: CDR1 SNHLY, CDR2 FYNNEI. The CDR3 sequence is CASTEADPGYTGELFF. The CDR3 DNA reads as TGTGCCAGTACCGAGGCAGACCCTGGCTACACCGGGGAGCTGTTTTTT.

The chain links TRBV5-4 to TRBJ2-5, with 10 bases matching TRBD2. The ends lost 1 base at V and 5 bases at J; junction bases unmatched: 11. CDR1 and CDR2 (germline): SGHNT, YYREEE (reference sequence). This CDR3 is 17 amino acids long. CDR3 sequence: CASSLKFEASGSETQYF. As DNA, the CDR3 is TGTGCCAGCAGCTTGAAATTTGAGGCTAGCGGGAGTGAGACCCAGTACTTC.

The V and J genes are TRBV7-8 and TRBJ2-1; D may be TRBD2 (6 bases). The ends were cut back, 1 base at V and 4 bases at J, with 23 bases in the middle. The CDR3 runs 19 residues. CDR1 is SGHVS and CDR2 is FQNEAQ in the germline V gene. CDR3 nucleotides: TGTGCCAGCAGCTTAGGCTTCCGCCGGGAGCCCCCCGGATACAATGAGCAGTTCTTC. Residues: CASSLGFRREPPGYNEQFF.

The CDR3 DNA reads TGTGCCAGCGGCCGGGACAGGGGTTTTGAGCAGTACTTC. Amino acid sequence: CASGRDRGFEQYF. This rearrangement joins TRBV6-1 to TRBJ2-7; 10 positions agree with TRBD1. Germline V lookup: CDR1 MNHNS, CDR2 SASEGT. With V trimmed by 8 bases and J by 7 bases, 8 bases remained unmatched. The CDR3 has 13 residues.

The chain combines TRBV28 with TRBJ2-6, with a tentative D call TRBD1 (5 bases). Germline loops: CDR1 MDHEN, CDR2 SYDVKM. V shed 6 bases and J shed 2 bases, with 26 bases lying between them. This CDR3 is built from 20 residues. Here the CDR3 reads CASSPRTPGYLITGANVLTF. DNA for the CDR3: TGTGCCAGCAGCCCTCGAACCCCAGGGTATCTAATTACTGGGGCCAACGTCCTGACTTTC. Complete variable domain (other parts from reference TRBV28 and TRBJ2-6): DVKVTQSSRYLVKRTGEKVFLECVQDMDHENMFWYRQDPGLGLRLIYFSYDVKMKEKGDIPEGYSVSREKKERFSLILESASTNQTSMYLCASSPRTPGYLITGANVLTFGAGSRLTVL.

This chain links TRBV6-4 with TRBJ1-1; TRBD1 matches 8 bases. V gave up 6 bases and J gave up 2 bases; unmatched junction bases: 5. The CDR3 is made up of 14 amino acids. CDR1 is MRHNA, CDR2 SNTAGT, per germline. The CDR3 region is CASRPTGDNTEAFF. As DNA, the CDR3 is TGTGCCAGCAGACCGACAGGGGATAACACTGAAGCTTTCTTT.

This rearrangement joins TRBV5-8 to TRBJ2-5, with TRBD2 matching over 13 bases. CDR1 is SGHTS and CDR2 is YDEGEE in the germline V gene. This CDR3 contains 18 residues. V was pared by 4 bases and J by 13 bases, with 22 bases of the junction left unmatched. The CDR3, as DNA: TGTGCCAGCAGCAAGGGACATCCAGGGACTAGCGGGGAGTGGCCCCCGTACTTC. Encoded protein: CASSKGHPGTSGEWPPYF.

The chain combines TRBV19 with TRBJ2-2, with D maybe TRBD1 (5 bases). In germline, CDR1 is LNHDA, CDR2 SQIVND (reference sequence). Trimming left V 8 bases short and J 0 bases short, with 22 bases between. The CDR3 spans 18 residues. The CDR3 is CASGLLNLRGTNTGELFF. The DNA of the CDR3 is TGTGCCAGTGGATTGCTCAATTTAAGGGGAACGAACACCGGGGAGCTGTTTTTT.

The rearrangement uses TRBV5-1 and TRBJ2-2; tentative D call: TRBD1 (6 bases). Trimming took off 2 bases at V and 4 bases at J, with 12 bases between the two ends. The CDR3 length is 15 residues. The germline CDR1 and CDR2 sequences are SGHRS and YFSETQ. The CDR3 DNA sequence: TGCGCCAGCAGCTTACAGGGTCGGGCCACCGGGGAGCTGTTTTTT. Its protein product is CASSLQGRATGELFF.

The DNA of the CDR3 is TGCGCCAGCAGCTTGGACCCCTTGTTAGCTGGGGCTAATGAGCAGTTCTTC. Protein sequence: CASSLDPLLAGANEQFF. The V call is TRBV5-1, the J call TRBJ2-1; D might be TRBD1 (5 bases). The V end was cut by 0 bases, the J end by 7 bases, with 20 bases between. Germline loops: CDR1 SGHRS, CDR2 YFSETQ. The CDR3 has 17 residues.

The chain couples TRBV5-6 to TRBJ1-5; no reliable D call. Germline V lookup: CDR1 SGHDT, CDR2 YYEEEE. CDR3 length: 15 residues. The V end was cut by 4 bases, the J end by 6 bases, with 17 bases between. The CDR3 protein is CASSIFGGEGQPQHF. Written as DNA, the CDR3 is TGTGCCAGCAGCATCTTCGGCGGGGAGGGTCAGCCCCAGCATTTT.

The rearrangement links TRBV5-1 to TRBJ2-5, with 8 positions matching TRBD2. Per the germline V gene, CDR1 is SGHRS and CDR2 is YFSETQ. CDR3 length: 13 amino acids. After removal of 3 bases from V and 5 bases from J, the junction contained 3 bases not matched to a gene. CDR3 DNA sequence: TGCGCCAGCAGCTCACGGGGGGGGGAGACCCAGTACTTC. The encoded protein is CASSSRGGETQYF.

This clone was counted a single time. The chain employs TRBV4-1 and TRBJ2-1; D gene uncertain. The CDR3 length is 14 residues. The germline gives CDR1 MGHRA, CDR2 YSYEKL. The V end lost 4 bases, the J end lost 5 bases, and 12 bases lay between the germline ends. The chain's CDR3 is CASSPGGGHNEQFF. The CDR3 nucleotides read TGCGCCAGCAGCCCCGGTGGTGGGCACAATGAGCAGTTCTTC.

The rearrangement joins TRBV4-1 to TRBJ1-6; D ambiguous. Germline assignment: CDR1 MGHRA and CDR2 YSYEKL. The CDR3 sequence is 14 residues long. Deletions cut 0 bases from V and 11 bases from J, with 11 bases between. CDR3 sequence reads: CASSQDPGTAPLHF. In nucleotides, the CDR3 is TGCGCCAGCAGCCAAGATCCAGGCACAGCACCCCTCCACTTT.

The chain is built from TRBV7-9 and TRBJ2-3; D not resolved. The CDR3 totals 14 residues. Germline CDR1 reads SEHNR; CDR2 reads FQNEAQ (reference sequence). V was cut by 1 base and J by 4 bases, with 9 bases left in between. CDR3 DNA: TGTGCCAGCAGCTTAGGTCTCACATCAGATACGCAGTATTTT. It specifies CASSLGLTSDTQYF.

The chain carries TRBV11-3 and TRBJ1-1, with D hard to call. V was pared by 4 bases and J by 2 bases, with 8 bases between. This CDR3 region has 13 residues. Germline values: CDR1 SGHNT, CDR2 YENEEA. CDR3 in amino acids: CASSWSYNTEAFF. Written as DNA, the CDR3 is TGTGCCAGCAGCTGGAGCTACAACACTGAAGCTTTCTTT.

The chain is built from TRBV18 and TRBJ1-3; a possible D gene is TRBD1 (5 bases). V dropped 3 bases and J dropped 3 bases, with 12 bases sitting between them. Germline assignment: CDR1 KGHSH and CDR2 LQKENI. This CDR3 spans 15 amino acids. In DNA, the CDR3 is TGTGCCAGCTCACCTCCAGGGTTCAGTGGAAACACCATATATTTT. Its protein is CASSPPGFSGNTIYF.

The chain has TRBV18 and TRBJ2-1; D gene ambiguous. The CDR3 length is 17 residues. Germline V lookup: CDR1 KGHSH, CDR2 LQKENI. Trimming removed 6 bases at V and 2 bases at J, with 20 bases between. The CDR3: CASSPLSPHYTYNEQFF. DNA for the CDR3: TGTGCCAGCTCTCCCCTATCCCCGCACTACACCTACAATGAGCAGTTCTTC. Looking up the rest from reference TRBV18 and TRBJ2-1 gives the full variable domain: NAGVMQNPRHLVRRRGQEARLRCSPMKGHSHVYWYRQLPEEGLKFMVYLQKENIIDESGMPKERFSAEFPKEGPSILRIQQVVRGDSAAYFCASSPLSPHYTYNEQFFGPGTRLTVL.

The count of this clone is one. This sequence joins TRBV27 and TRBJ1-1, with TRBD1 identical over 9 bases. J gave up 4 bases and V 5 bases, and 11 bases lay outside the gene matches. This CDR3 contains 16 residues. Germline CDR1 reads MNHEY; CDR2 reads SMNVEV (reference sequence). The CDR3 reads CASSPMAGTGTTEAFF. CDR3 coding DNA: TGTGCCAGCAGTCCCATGGCCGGGACAGGGACCACTGAAGCTTTCTTT.